This T cell receptor beta chain originates from a study of T cells in Graves' hyperthyroidism and ophthalmopathy. From germline, CDR1 is KGHDR and CDR2 SFDVKD. Trimming removed 4 bases from V and 7 bases from J, with 12 bases in between. The CDR3 has 14 residues. The TCR beta CDR3 regions underwent amplification using RNA transcripts as the source. A set of HTBI primers served as the primers for a first-round RT-PCR of the TCR CDR3. MiXCR, applied by TCRdb to the multiplex PCR reads, yields one record per CDR3 protein. The table has 210,000 or so distinct CDR3 sequences, 15% to 20% seen once. This clonotype was observed at least ten times. Source material for PBMCs was about 10 ml fresh peripheral blood.

This sequence originates from a man between 50 and 59 years old with Graves' hyperthyroidism. The chain employs TRBV24-1 and TRBJ1-4; D remains unclear. The sequencing sample was made of blood. The CDR3: CATSDPGRSEKLFF. The CDR3 bases are TGTGCCACCAGTGACCCCGGACGGAGTGAAAAACTGTTTTTT.